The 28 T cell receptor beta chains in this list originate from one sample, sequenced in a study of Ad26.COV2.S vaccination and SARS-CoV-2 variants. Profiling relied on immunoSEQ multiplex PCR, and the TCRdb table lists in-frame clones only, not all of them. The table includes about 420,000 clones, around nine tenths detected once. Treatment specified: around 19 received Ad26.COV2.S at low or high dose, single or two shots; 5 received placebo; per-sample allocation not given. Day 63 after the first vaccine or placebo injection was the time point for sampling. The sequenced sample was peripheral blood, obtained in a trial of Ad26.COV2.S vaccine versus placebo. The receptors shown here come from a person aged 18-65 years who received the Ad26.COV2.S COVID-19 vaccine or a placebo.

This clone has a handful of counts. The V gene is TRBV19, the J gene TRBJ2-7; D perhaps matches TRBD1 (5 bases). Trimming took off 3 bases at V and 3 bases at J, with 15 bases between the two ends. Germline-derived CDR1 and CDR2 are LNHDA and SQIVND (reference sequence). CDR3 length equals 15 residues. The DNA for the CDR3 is TGTGCCAGTAGTATTCTCGTTTGGCAGGGCTACGAGCAGTACTTC. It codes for CASSILVWQGYEQYF.

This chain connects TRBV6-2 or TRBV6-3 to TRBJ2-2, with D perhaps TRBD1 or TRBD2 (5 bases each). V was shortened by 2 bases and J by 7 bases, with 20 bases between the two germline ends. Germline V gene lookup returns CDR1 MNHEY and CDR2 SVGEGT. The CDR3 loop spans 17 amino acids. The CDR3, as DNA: TGTGCCAGCAGTTACCCATTCGGGGCGAAAGGAGGCGGGGAGCTGTTTTTT. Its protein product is CASSYPFGAKGGGELFF.

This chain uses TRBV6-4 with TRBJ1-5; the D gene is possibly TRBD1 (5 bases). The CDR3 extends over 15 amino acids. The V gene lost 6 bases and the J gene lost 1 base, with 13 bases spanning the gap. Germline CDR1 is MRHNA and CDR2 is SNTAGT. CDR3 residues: CASRGGAGSNQPQHF. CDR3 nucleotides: TGTGCCAGCAGAGGAGGGGCTGGAAGCAATCAGCCCCAGCATTTT.

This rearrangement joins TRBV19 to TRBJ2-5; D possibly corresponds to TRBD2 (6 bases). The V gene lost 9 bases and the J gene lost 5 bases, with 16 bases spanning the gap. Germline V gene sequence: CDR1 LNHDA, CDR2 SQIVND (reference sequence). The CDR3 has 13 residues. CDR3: CASKMAGSETQYF. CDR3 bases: TGTGCCAGCAAAATGGCGGGGAGCGAGACCCAGTACTTC.

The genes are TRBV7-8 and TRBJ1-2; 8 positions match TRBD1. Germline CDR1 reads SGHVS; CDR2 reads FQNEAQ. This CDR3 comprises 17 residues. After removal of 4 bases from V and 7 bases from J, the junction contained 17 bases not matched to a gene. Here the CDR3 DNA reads TGTGCCAGCAGCTCCAGACTGGCAGGGGGCGCGAGTAGTGGCTACACCTTC. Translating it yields CASSSRLAGGASSGYTF.

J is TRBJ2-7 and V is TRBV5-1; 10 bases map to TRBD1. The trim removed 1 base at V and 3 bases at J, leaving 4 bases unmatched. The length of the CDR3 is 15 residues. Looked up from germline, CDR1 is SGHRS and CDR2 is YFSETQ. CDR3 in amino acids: CASSLYGTGVYEQYF. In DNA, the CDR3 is TGCGCCAGCAGCTTGTACGGGACAGGGGTCTACGAGCAGTACTTC.

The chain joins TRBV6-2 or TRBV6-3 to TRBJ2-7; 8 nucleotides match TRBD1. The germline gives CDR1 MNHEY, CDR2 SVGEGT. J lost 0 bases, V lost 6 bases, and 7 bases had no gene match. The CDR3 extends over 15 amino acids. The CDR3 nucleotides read TGTGCCAGCAGCCTGGACAGGGTTAGCTCCTACGAGCAGTACTTC. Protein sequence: CASSLDRVSSYEQYF.

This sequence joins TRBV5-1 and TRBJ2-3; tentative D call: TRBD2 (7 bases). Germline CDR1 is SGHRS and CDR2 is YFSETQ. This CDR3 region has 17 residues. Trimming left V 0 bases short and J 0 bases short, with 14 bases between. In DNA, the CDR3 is TGCGCCAGCAGCTTGGCCAGGCGGGGGCCCAGCACAGATACGCAGTATTTT. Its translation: CASSLARRGPSTDTQYF.

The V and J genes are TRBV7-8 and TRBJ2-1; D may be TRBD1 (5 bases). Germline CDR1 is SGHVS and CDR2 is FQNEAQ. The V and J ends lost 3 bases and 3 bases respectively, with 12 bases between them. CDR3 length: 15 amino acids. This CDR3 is CASSFSQGNYNEQFF. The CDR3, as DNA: TGTGCCAGCAGCTTCAGTCAGGGTAACTACAATGAGCAGTTCTTC.

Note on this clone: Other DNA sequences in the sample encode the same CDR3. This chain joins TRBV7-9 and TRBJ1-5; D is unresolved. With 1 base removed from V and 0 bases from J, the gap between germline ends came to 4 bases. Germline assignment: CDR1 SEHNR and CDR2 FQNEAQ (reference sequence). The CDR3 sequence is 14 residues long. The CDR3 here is CASSLGDSNQPQHF. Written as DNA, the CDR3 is TGTGCCAGCAGCTTAGGGGATAGCAATCAGCCCCAGCATTTT.

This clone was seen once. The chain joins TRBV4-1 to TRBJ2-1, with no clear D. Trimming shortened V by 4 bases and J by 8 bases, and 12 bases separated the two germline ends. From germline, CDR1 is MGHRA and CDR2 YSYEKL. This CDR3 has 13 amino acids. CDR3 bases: TGCGCCAGCAGCCTACCATCTGCGGATGAGCAGTTCTTC. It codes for CASSLPSADEQFF.

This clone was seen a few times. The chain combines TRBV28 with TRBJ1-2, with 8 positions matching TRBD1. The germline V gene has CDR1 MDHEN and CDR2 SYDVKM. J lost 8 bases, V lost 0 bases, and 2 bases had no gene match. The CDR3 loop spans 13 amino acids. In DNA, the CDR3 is TGTGCCAGCAGTTTATGGACAGGGGCCGGCTACACCTTC. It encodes CASSLWTGAGYTF.

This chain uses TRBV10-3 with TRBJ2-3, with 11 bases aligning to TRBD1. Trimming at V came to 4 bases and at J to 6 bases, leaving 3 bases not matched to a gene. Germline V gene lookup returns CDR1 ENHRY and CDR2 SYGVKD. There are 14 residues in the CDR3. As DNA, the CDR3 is TGTGCCATCAGTGGGACAGGGGGCATGGATACGCAGTATTTT. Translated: CAISGTGGMDTQYF.

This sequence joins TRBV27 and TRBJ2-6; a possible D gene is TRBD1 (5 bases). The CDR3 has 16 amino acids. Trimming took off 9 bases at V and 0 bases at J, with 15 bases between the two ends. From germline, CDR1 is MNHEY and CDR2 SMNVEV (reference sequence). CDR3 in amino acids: CASTTAENSGANVLTF. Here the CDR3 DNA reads TGTGCCAGTACGACAGCAGAAAACTCTGGGGCCAACGTCCTGACTTTC.

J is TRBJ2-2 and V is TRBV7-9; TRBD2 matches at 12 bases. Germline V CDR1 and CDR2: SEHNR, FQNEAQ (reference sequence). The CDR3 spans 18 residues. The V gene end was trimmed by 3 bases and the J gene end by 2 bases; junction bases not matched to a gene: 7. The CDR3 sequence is CASSFPASGGANTGELFF. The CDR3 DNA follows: TGTGCCAGCAGCTTTCCCGCTAGCGGGGGGGCCAACACCGGGGAGCTGTTTTTT. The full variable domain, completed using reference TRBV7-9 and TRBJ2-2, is DTGVSQNPRHKITKRGQNVTFRCDPISEHNRLYWYRQTLGQGPEFLTYFQNEAQLEKSRLLSDRFSAERPKGSFSTLEIQRTEQGDSAMYLCASSFPASGGANTGELFFGEGSRLTVL.

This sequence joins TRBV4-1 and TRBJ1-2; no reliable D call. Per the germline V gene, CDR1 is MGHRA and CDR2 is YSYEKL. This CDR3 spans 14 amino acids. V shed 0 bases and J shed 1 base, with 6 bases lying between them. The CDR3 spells CASSQDEYNYGYTF. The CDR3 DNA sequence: TGCGCCAGCAGCCAAGATGAATATAACTATGGCTACACCTTC.

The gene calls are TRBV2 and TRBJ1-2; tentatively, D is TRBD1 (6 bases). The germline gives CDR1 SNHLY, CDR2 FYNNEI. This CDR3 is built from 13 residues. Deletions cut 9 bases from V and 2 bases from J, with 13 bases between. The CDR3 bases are TGTGCCAGAAGAGGGGGGAGCAACTATGGCTACACCTTC. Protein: CARRGGSNYGYTF.

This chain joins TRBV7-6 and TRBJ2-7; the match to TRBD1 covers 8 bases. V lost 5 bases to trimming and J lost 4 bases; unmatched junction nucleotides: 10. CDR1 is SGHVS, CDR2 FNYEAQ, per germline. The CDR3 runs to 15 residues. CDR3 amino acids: CASSPGQGGGYEQYF. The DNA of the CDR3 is TGTGCCAGCAGCCCCGGACAGGGTGGAGGGTACGAGCAGTACTTC.

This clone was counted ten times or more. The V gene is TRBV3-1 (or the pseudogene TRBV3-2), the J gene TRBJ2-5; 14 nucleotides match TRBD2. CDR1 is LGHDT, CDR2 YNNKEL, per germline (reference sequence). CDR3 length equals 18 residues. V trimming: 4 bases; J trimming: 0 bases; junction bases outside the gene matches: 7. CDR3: CASSLGTSGGRYQETQYF. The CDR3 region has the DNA TGTGCCAGCAGCCTTGGGACTAGCGGGGGCCGGTACCAAGAGACCCAGTACTTC.

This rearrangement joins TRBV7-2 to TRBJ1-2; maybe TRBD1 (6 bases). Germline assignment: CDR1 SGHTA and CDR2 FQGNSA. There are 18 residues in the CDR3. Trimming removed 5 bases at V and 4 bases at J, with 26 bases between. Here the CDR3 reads CASSLGGGFHTDLYGYTF. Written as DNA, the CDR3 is TGTGCCAGCAGCCTTGGGGGGGGCTTCCATACCGACCTCTATGGCTACACCTTC. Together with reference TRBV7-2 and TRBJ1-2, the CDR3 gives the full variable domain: GAGVSQSPSNKVTEKGKDVELRCDPISGHTALYWYRQSLGQGLEFLIYFQGNSAPDKSGLPSDRFSAERTGGSVSTLTIQRTQQEDSAVYLCASSLGGGFHTDLYGYTFGSGTRLTVV.

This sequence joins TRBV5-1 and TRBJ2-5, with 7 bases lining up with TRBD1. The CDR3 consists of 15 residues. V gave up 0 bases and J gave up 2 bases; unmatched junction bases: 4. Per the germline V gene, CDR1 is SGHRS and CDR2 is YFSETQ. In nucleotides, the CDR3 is TGCGCCAGCAGCTTGGAGGTGACAGGGCAAGAGACCCAGTACTTC. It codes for CASSLEVTGQETQYF.

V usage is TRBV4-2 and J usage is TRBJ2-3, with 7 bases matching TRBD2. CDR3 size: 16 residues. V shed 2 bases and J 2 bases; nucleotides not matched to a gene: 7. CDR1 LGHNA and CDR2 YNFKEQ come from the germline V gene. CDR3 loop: CASSQRYGGITDTQYF. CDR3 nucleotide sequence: TGTGCCAGCAGCCAAAGGTACGGGGGGATCACAGATACGCAGTATTTT.

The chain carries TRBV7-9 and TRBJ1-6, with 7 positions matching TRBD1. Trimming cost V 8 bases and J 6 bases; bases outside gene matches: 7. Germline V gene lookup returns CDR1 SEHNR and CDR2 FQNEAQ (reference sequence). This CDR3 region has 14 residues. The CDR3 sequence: CASQEDRVNSPLHF. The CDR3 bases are TGTGCCAGCCAAGAAGACAGGGTTAATTCACCCCTCCACTTT.

As DNA, the CDR3 is TGCGCCAGCAGCTTGGCGCAGGGAGGGAATTCACCCCTCCACTTT. It translates to CASSLAQGGNSPLHF. V is TRBV5-1 and J is TRBJ1-6, with D possibly matching TRBD1 (5 bases). This CDR3 spans 15 amino acids. Germline CDR1 SGHRS, CDR2 YFSETQ. V gave up 0 bases and J gave up 7 bases, with 11 bases separating them.

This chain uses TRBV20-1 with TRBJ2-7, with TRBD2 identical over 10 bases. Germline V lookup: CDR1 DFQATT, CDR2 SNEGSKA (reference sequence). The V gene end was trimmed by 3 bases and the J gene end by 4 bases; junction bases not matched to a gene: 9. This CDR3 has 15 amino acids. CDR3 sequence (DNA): TGCAGTGCTAGTGGACTAGCGGAATTCCTATACGAGCAGTACTTC. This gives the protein CSASGLAEFLYEQYF.

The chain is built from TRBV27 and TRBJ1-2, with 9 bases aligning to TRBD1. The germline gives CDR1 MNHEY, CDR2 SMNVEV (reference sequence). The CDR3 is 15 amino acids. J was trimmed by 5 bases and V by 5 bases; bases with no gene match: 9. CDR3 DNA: TGTGCCAGCAGTCTTGGACAGGGGAAGAGGTATGGCTACACCTTC. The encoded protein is CASSLGQGKRYGYTF.

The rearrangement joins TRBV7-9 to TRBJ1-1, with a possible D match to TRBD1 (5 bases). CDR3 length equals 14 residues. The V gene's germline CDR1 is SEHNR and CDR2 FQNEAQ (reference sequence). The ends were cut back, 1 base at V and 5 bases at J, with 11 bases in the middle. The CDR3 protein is CASSLGQGATEAFF. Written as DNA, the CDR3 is TGTGCCAGCAGCTTAGGTCAGGGAGCAACTGAAGCTTTCTTT.

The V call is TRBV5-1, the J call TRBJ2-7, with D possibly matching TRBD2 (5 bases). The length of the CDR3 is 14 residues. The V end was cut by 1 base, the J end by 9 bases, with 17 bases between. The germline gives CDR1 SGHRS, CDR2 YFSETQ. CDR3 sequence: CASSLSRSNAGQYF. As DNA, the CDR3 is TGCGCCAGCAGCTTGAGTAGGTCTAATGCGGGGCAGTACTTC.